The entry below gives a single T cell receptor beta chain sequence along with its context. What it binds is unknown. This sample is drawn from a study of response to subunit inactivated influenza vaccine. Study-wide points: Few new T cells, the authors suggested, are recruited by each seasonal influenza vaccination.

TCRdb used MiXCR to reprocess the RT-PCR reads, holding one entry per CDR3 protein. The repertoire holds about 500,000 distinct CDR3 sequences, more than 7% seen once, with less than 15% in the top ten. There are 14 residues in the CDR3. Trimming took 0 bases from V and 3 from J, leaving 9 bases between them. The germline V gene encodes CDR1 DFQATT and CDR2 SNEGSKA (reference sequence). The sequence was collected from a man between 45 and 75 years old who received an inactivated influenza vaccine. The source was PBMCs from blood, collected roughly 24 months after vaccination. The rearrangement uses TRBV20-1 and TRBJ2-1, with no clear D. The CDR3 protein is CSARDRRSYNEQFF. DNA of the CDR3: TGCAGTGCTAGAGATCGTCGCAGCTACAATGAGCAGTTCTTC.